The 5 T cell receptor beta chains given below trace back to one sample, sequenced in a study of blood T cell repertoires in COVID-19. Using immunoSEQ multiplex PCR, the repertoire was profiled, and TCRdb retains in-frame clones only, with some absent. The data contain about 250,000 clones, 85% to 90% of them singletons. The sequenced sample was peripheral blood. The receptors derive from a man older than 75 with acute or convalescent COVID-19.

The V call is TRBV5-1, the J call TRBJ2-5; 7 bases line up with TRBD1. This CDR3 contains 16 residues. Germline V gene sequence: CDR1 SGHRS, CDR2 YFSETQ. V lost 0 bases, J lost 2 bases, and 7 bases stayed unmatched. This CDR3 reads CASSLADGTAQETQYF. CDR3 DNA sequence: TGCGCCAGCAGCTTGGCCGACGGGACAGCACAAGAGACCCAGTACTTC.

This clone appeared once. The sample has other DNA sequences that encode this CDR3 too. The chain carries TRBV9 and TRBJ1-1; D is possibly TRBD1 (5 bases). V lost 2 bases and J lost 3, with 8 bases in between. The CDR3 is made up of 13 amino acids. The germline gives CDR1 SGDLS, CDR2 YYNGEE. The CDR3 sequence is CASSVLGDTEAFF. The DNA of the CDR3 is TGTGCCAGCAGCGTTCTAGGGGACACTGAAGCTTTCTTT.

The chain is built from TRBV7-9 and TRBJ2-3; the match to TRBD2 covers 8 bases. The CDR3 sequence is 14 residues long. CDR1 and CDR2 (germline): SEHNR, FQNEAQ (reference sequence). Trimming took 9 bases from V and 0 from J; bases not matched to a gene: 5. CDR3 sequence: CASLAGGSTDTQYF. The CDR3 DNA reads TGTGCCAGTCTAGCGGGCGGGAGCACAGATACGCAGTATTTT.

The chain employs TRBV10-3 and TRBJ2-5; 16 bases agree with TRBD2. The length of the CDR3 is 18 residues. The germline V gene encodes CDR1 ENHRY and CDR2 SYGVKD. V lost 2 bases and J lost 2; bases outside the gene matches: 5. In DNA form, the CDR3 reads TGTGCCATCAGTGAGGGGACTAGCGGGGGGGCATATCAAGAGACCCAGTACTTC. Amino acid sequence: CAISEGTSGGAYQETQYF.

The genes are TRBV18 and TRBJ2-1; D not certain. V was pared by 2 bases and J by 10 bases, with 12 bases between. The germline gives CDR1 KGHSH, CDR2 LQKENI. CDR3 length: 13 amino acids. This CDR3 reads CASSPDSVQEQFF. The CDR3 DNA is TGTGCCAGCTCACCAGACTCCGTCCAGGAGCAGTTCTTC.